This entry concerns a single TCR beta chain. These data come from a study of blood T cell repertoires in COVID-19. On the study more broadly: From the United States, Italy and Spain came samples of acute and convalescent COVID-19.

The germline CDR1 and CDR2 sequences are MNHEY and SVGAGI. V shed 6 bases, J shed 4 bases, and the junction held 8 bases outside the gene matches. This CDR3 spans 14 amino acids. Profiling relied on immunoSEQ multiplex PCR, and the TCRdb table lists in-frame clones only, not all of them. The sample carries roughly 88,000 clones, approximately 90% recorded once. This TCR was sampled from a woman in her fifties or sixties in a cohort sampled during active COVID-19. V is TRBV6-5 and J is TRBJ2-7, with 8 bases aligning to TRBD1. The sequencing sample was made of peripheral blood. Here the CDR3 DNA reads TGTGCCAGCAGACCCGGACAGGGAGAGTACGAGCAGTACTTC. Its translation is CASRPGQGEYEQYF.